This TCR beta chain was sequenced in a study of T-cell memory formation after mild COVID-19. Per germline, CDR1 DFQATT and CDR2 SNEGSKA (reference sequence). V was shortened by 0 bases and J by 0 bases, with 8 bases between the two germline ends. CDR3 length equals 14 residues. 5'RACE, which relied on constant-segment primers, yielded TCR alpha and TCR beta cDNA libraries carrying sample barcodes and UMIs. TCRdb processed the 5' RACE reads anew with MiXCR; each CDR3 protein has one entry. This sample carries about 250,000 distinct CDR3 sequences, over 15% of them seen once, and the ten largest clones take 20% to 25%.

This chain links TRBV20-1 with TRBJ1-1, with D hard to call. This receptor was taken from a man between 18 and 35 years old who had mild COVID-19 (a few samples of this study predate the infection). Cell type and time point are not known. The sequencing sample was made of PBMCs or a T cell subset sorted from them (not recorded which). This CDR3 is CSARDSLVNTEAFF. The CDR3 nucleotides are TGCAGTGCTAGAGATTCTCTGGTGAACACTGAAGCTTTCTTT.